Presented here are 25 T cell receptor beta chains from one specimen sequenced in a study of shared clonotypes between healthy human individuals. CD45RO-negative cells were positively selected for CCR7, leaving out terminally differentiated effector memory CD45RA+ cells. The table came from immunoSEQ multiplex PCR; TCRdb's copy has only in-frame clones and leaves some out. The table includes more than 550,000 clones, about 90% detected once. Sequencing input: naive CD8+ T cells sorted from blood. The receptors come from a man aged 25 to 45 in good health.

CDR3 coding DNA: TGTGCCAGCAGCTTAACGTCTAGCGGGAGAAGATACGAGCAGTACTTC. It translates to CASSLTSSGRRYEQYF. The rearrangement links TRBV7-9 to TRBJ2-7, with 10 bases lining up with TRBD2. With V trimmed by 2 bases and J by 4 bases, 8 bases remained unmatched. The CDR3 contains 16 residues. Germline V gives CDR1 SEHNR, CDR2 FQNEAQ (reference sequence). Full variable domain (missing parts from reference TRBV7-9 and TRBJ2-7): DTGVSQNPRHKITKRGQNVTFRCDPISEHNRLYWYRQTLGQGPEFLTYFQNEAQLEKSRLLSDRFSAERPKGSFSTLEIQRTEQGDSAMYLCASSLTSSGRRYEQYFGPGTRLTVT.

This clone was counted only a few times. The chain carries TRBV7-9 and TRBJ1-5; the D gene is possibly TRBD1 (5 bases). The CDR3 consists of 17 residues. Trimming stripped 5 bases from V and 0 bases from J, with 17 bases between. Germline V lookup: CDR1 SEHNR, CDR2 FQNEAQ (reference sequence). The CDR3, as DNA: TGTGCCAGCAGCCAAAACCTTGGACATCTTAGCAATCAGCCCCAGCATTTT. Residues: CASSQNLGHLSNQPQHF. Combining the CDR3 with reference TRBV7-9 and TRBJ1-5 gives the whole variable domain DTGVSQNPRHKITKRGQNVTFRCDPISEHNRLYWYRQTLGQGPEFLTYFQNEAQLEKSRLLSDRFSAERPKGSFSTLEIQRTEQGDSAMYLCASSQNLGHLSNQPQHFGDGTRLSIL.

In its sample, this clone was seen once. This rearrangement joins TRBV21-1 to TRBJ2-1; the table's TRBD2 call for D was not verified on the DNA. TRBV21-1 is a pseudogene locus. This CDR3 has 19 residues. CDR3 sequence reads: CASSHQKDLARLSYNEQFF. The CDR3 bases are TGTGCCAGCAGCCATCAAAAGGACCTAGCGCGACTCTCCTACAATGAGCAGTTCTTC.

The chain employs TRBV11-3 and TRBJ1-5, with D hard to call. V lost 6 bases to trimming and J lost 5 bases, with 8 bases between them. Germline-derived CDR1 and CDR2 are SGHNT and YENEEA. The CDR3 length is 12 residues. The CDR3 protein is CASRYEDQPQHF. CDR3 nucleotide sequence: TGTGCCAGCAGGTACGAGGATCAGCCCCAGCATTTT.

The chain combines TRBV11-3 with TRBJ2-3, with D perhaps matching TRBD2 (5 bases). Germline V lookup: CDR1 SGHNT, CDR2 YENEEA. The ends were cut back, 3 bases at V and 6 bases at J, with 7 bases in the middle. The CDR3 covers 12 residues. CDR3 sequence: CASSFERDTQYF. The CDR3 DNA is TGTGCCAGCAGCTTTGAGCGGGATACGCAGTATTTT.

J is TRBJ1-1 and V is TRBV25-1; D remains unclear. CDR1 is MGHDK and CDR2 is SYGVNS in the germline V gene. Trimming stripped 3 bases from V and 6 bases from J, with 11 bases between. The CDR3 consists of 13 residues. The CDR3 nucleotides read TGTGCCAGCAGTGACCCTCACTCGTCTGAAGCTTTCTTT. This codes for CASSDPHSSEAFF.

The V gene is TRBV27, the J gene TRBJ2-1; TRBD2 matches 9 bases. Germline lookup yields CDR1 MNHEY and CDR2 SMNVEV (reference sequence). With 3 bases clipped from V and 0 bases from J, the junction kept 3 bases outside the gene matches. This CDR3 comprises 16 residues. The CDR3 DNA reads TGTGCCAGCAGTTTGTCTAGCGGGGTCTCCTACAATGAGCAGTTCTTC. Its translation is CASSLSSGVSYNEQFF.

The chain uses TRBV7-3 and TRBJ1-1, with D unclear. Trimming shortened V by 5 bases and J by 1 base, and 11 bases separated the two germline ends. Germline assignment: CDR1 SGHTA and CDR2 FQGTGA. This CDR3 is built from 14 residues. CDR3 in DNA: TGTGCCAGCAGCCTTCTCGTGTGGAACACTGAAGCTTTCTTT. As protein: CASSLLVWNTEAFF.

The chain is built from TRBV25-1 and TRBJ2-3; D might be TRBD2 (6 bases). CDR3 length equals 16 residues. Trimming pared 1 base from V and 0 bases from J, leaving 11 bases between. The germline V gene has CDR1 MGHDK and CDR2 SYGVNS. The CDR3 is CASSEFTGGSTDTQYF. CDR3 sequence (DNA): TGTGCCAGCAGTGAATTCACAGGAGGGAGCACAGATACGCAGTATTTT.

This chain connects TRBV13 to TRBJ2-3, with 12 bases aligning to TRBD2. V was pared by 5 bases and J by 0 bases, with 12 bases of the junction left unmatched. CDR3 length: 19 residues. The V gene's germline CDR1 is PRHDT and CDR2 FYEKMQ (reference sequence). The CDR3 protein is CASSPTSGRIGSSTDTQYF. The CDR3 bases are TGTGCCAGCAGCCCAACTAGCGGGAGGATAGGATCTAGCACAGATACGCAGTATTTT.

The chain joins TRBV7-9 to TRBJ1-1, with D possibly matching TRBD1 (5 bases). Trimming removed 2 bases at V and 0 bases at J, with 10 bases between. The CDR3 contains 15 residues. Germline V gene data show CDR1 as SEHNR and CDR2 as FQNEAQ (reference sequence). The CDR3 reads CASSLPQDMNTEAFF. CDR3 in DNA: TGTGCCAGCAGCTTACCCCAGGACATGAACACTGAAGCTTTCTTT.

The chain uses TRBV28 and TRBJ2-1, with 7 bases lining up with TRBD2. The length of the CDR3 is 15 residues. Germline V gives CDR1 MDHEN, CDR2 SYDVKM. V was clipped by 8 bases and J by 4 bases; unmatched bases: 11. The CDR3 DNA is TGTGCCAGCCGAGGTGGGGGGGAGGCATACAATGAGCAGTTCTTC. Encoded protein: CASRGGGEAYNEQFF.

This chain links TRBV7-3 with TRBJ1-1, with a weak D call TRBD1 (6 bases). The CDR3 is made up of 15 amino acids. The V end lost 1 base, the J end lost 4 bases, and 13 bases lay between the germline ends. The germline V gene has CDR1 SGHTA and CDR2 FQGTGA. CDR3 nucleotides: TGTGCCAGCAGCTTAAGCGGGGGCGCGGTCACTGAAGCTTTCTTT. It encodes CASSLSGGAVTEAFF.

CDR3 bases: TGTGCCACCAGCTCCCTTGGGCTAGTAAATGAGCAGTTCTTC. This encodes CATSSLGLVNEQFF. The rearrangement joins TRBV15 to TRBJ2-1; D uncertain. CDR1 is LNHNV, CDR2 YYDKDF, per germline (reference sequence). Trimming cost V 5 bases and J 7 bases, with 15 bases left between them. The CDR3 totals 14 residues.

The gene calls are TRBV27 and TRBJ2-3; 7 bases are shared with TRBD2. V trimming: 5 bases; J trimming: 3 bases; junction bases outside the gene matches: 14. Germline V lookup: CDR1 MNHEY, CDR2 SMNVEV (reference sequence). This CDR3 comprises 17 residues. The CDR3 coding sequence is TGTGCCAGCAGTAGAACCCTGGCCCCTAGCGGTACAGATACGCAGTATTTT. It translates to CASSRTLAPSGTDTQYF.

The CDR3 DNA follows: TGCAGCGTTGAATACAGGCTGAACCAAGAGACCCAGTACTTC. Translating it yields CSVEYRLNQETQYF. The chain uses TRBV29-1 and TRBJ2-5; D possibly corresponds to TRBD1 (5 bases). V was pared by 2 bases and J by 0 bases, with 10 bases between. Germline V CDR1 and CDR2: SQVTM, ANQGSEA. This CDR3 has 14 residues.

The rearrangement links TRBV7-9 to TRBJ2-1, with 13 bases identical to TRBD2. The CDR3 contains 19 residues. The V gene's germline CDR1 is SEHNR and CDR2 FQNEAQ (reference sequence). Losses at the gene ends were 5 bases for V and 1 base for J; bases not matched to a gene: 11. CDR3 coding DNA: TGTGCCAGCAGCCCGAAATACGGACTAGCGGGAGAATCCTACAATGAGCAGTTCTTC. Its protein product is CASSPKYGLAGESYNEQFF.

This chain uses TRBV4-2 with TRBJ2-7; perhaps TRBD1 as D (5 bases). The CDR3 is 15 residues long. V lost 4 bases and J lost 2, with 15 bases in between. CDR1 is LGHNA, CDR2 YNFKEQ, per germline. CDR3: CASSLQGKDTYEQYF. The CDR3 coding sequence is TGTGCCAGCAGCCTCCAGGGAAAGGACACCTACGAGCAGTACTTC.

The chain carries TRBV6-5 and TRBJ1-5; D gene unclear. Germline CDR1 reads MNHEY; CDR2 reads SVGAGI. V was cut by 8 bases and J by 0 bases, with 14 bases left in between. The CDR3 length is 15 residues. CDR3 protein: CASLPATDSNQPQHF. In DNA form, the CDR3 reads TGTGCCAGCCTTCCCGCCACCGATAGCAATCAGCCCCAGCATTTT.

V is TRBV28 and J is TRBJ1-2; D unclear. The length of the CDR3 is 13 residues. With 4 bases removed from V and 8 bases from J, the gap between germline ends came to 14 bases. Germline V CDR1 and CDR2: MDHEN, SYDVKM. This CDR3 reads CASSSMILWGYTF. The CDR3 bases are TGTGCCAGCAGTTCCATGATCCTCTGGGGCTACACCTTC.

V gene TRBV27 combines with J gene TRBJ2-3; 10 nucleotides line up with TRBD2. The CDR3 runs 21 residues. Germline V gene data show CDR1 as MNHEY and CDR2 as SMNVEV (reference sequence). Trimming at V came to 3 bases and at J to 1 base, leaving 19 bases not matched to a gene. CDR3 nucleotide sequence: TGTGCCAGCAGTTTGAATTCAATGGTACTAGCGGGACCGTACGGCACAGATACGCAGTATTTT. Translation: CASSLNSMVLAGPYGTDTQYF.

The chain has TRBV6-5 and TRBJ2-3; no definite D call. V was cut by 4 bases and J by 0 bases, with 5 bases left in between. In germline, CDR1 is MNHEY, CDR2 SVGAGI. CDR3 length equals 13 residues. The chain's CDR3 is CASSSKSTDTQYF. CDR3 nucleotides: TGTGCCAGCAGTTCGAAAAGCACAGATACGCAGTATTTT.

The V and J genes are TRBV7-6 and TRBJ2-7; the D gene is possibly TRBD2 (5 bases). The germline gives CDR1 SGHVS, CDR2 FNYEAQ. The germline V and J ends were trimmed by 1 base and 5 bases, with 12 bases remaining between them. The CDR3 has 14 residues. CDR3: CASSLGRTTHEQYF. CDR3 DNA: TGTGCCAGCAGCTTAGGGAGGACGACACACGAGCAGTACTTC.

The chain is built from TRBV18 and TRBJ2-7; D call uncertain. Germline-derived CDR1 and CDR2 are KGHSH and LQKENI. The CDR3 has 15 residues. Trimming left V 2 bases short and J 3 bases short, with 14 bases between. The chain's CDR3 is CASSPVAGDLYEQYF. The CDR3 coding sequence is TGTGCCAGCTCACCAGTAGCAGGCGACCTCTACGAGCAGTACTTC.

Here the CDR3 DNA reads TGTGCCAGCAGCCCACCGGAGGGGGGTTCTAGCGGGAGGGAGCAGTTCTTC. Protein: CASSPPEGGSSGREQFF. V is TRBV9 and J is TRBJ2-1; 11 nucleotides align to TRBD2. The V and J ends lost 4 bases and 10 bases, in that order; junction bases with no gene match: 16. The CDR3 has 17 residues. Germline V gene sequence: CDR1 SGDLS, CDR2 YYNGEE.